The entry below describes one TCR beta chain. The sample is drawn from a study of blood T cell repertoires in COVID-19. Deletions cut 8 bases from V and 11 bases from J, with 15 bases between. This CDR3 has 12 amino acids. Libraries were prepared by immunoSEQ multiplex PCR; TCRdb keeps only in-frame clonotypes and omits some of them. Among 200,000 to 250,000 clones listed, about 80% were seen once. The source of this sequence is a man aged 60 to 75 who had recovered from COVID-19. Sequencing input: PBMCs or T cells enriched from blood (not recorded which). V and J are TRBV12-3 or TRBV12-4 and TRBJ1-4, with D tentatively TRBD1 (5 bases). The CDR3 is CASRRAGMKLFF. In nucleotides, the CDR3 is TGTGCCAGCCGCCGGGCAGGGATGAAACTGTTTTTT.